The source of this T cell receptor (beta chain) is a study of cytomegalovirus exposure and HLA in healthy donors. For the study at large: Of around 400 genotyped donors, roughly 81% grouped in the Caucasian-associated ancestry cluster. Study outcomes and limitations: There were approximately 150 TCR beta chains listed as cytomegalovirus-associated. A later analysis linked a missense variant in DCLRE1C to the trimming of TCR beta V and J genes. In an earlier analysis, most TCR beta V segments were productive about 87% or about 30% of the time.

Amplification used 60 Vbeta primers and 13 Jbeta primers. The method was immunoSEQ multiplex PCR; TCRdb's version includes in-frame clones alone and lacks a portion of them. The data contain some 100,000 clones, about 72% of them singletons. On this clone: What it binds is unknown.

Germline CDR1 is SGHTA and CDR2 is FQGNSA. This CDR3 region has 16 residues. V dropped 5 bases and J dropped 10; count of bases not matched to a gene: 12. This chain links TRBV7-2 with TRBJ2-1, with 12 positions matching TRBD1. The sequenced sample was PBMCs. The origin of this receptor is a man aged 45-60 years in good health and CMV-seropositive. DNA for the CDR3: TGTGCCAGCAGCCGTCCCGGGACAGGGGGCTTCCAAGAGCAGTTCTTC. Its translation: CASSRPGTGGFQEQFF.